These T cell receptor beta chains were read from a single sample in a study of control samples from healthy donors and cancer patients. TCRdb's copy holds only in-frame clones and misses some; the assay was immunoSEQ multiplex PCR. The sample shows about 61,000 clones, nearly 90% of them seen only once. Sequencing used PBMCs. All receptors come from a man aged 55 to 69 with colorectal cancer. CDR3s include the opening cysteine and the closing phenylalanine or tryptophan. The D gene is left open where the match is weak. Clone size, where shown, is once, few, many, or a class for clones that have expanded.

V gene	clone size	J gene	D gene	CDR3 DNA	CDR3 protein
TRBV5-6	-	TRBJ1-2	-	TGTGCCAGCAGCTTGCGACCTTGGGGGGTTAACTATGGCTACACCTTC	CASSLRPWGVNYGYTF
TRBV19	-	TRBJ2-2	-	TGTGCCAGTAGTATACAGGTTATCGGGGAGCTGTTTTTT	CASSIQVIGELFF
TRBV11-3	-	TRBJ2-7	-	TGTGCCAGCAGCTTAGGCGGGGGCCCCTCCTACGAGCAGTACTTC	CASSLGGGPSYEQYF
TRBV27	-	TRBJ1-6	-	TGTGCCAGCAGTTTAGGTGGGGCTTATTCACCCCTCCACTTT	CASSLGGAYSPLHF
TRBV7-3	-	TRBJ1-2	-	TGTGCCAGCAGCTTTGCTCTCAAGGATGGCTACACCTTC	CASSFALKDGYTF
TRBV5-1	-	TRBJ2-2	-	TGCGCCAGCAGCTTGGGCAGGGGAGGCACCGGGGAGCTGTTTTTT	CASSLGRGGTGELFF
TRBV11-2	-	TRBJ1-1	-	TGTGCCAGCAGCTTAAAGGGGGAAGCTTTCTTT	CASSLKGEAFF
TRBV19	-	TRBJ1-2	TRBD1	TGTGCCAGTGCGGGACAGGGGGTGCATGGCTACACCTTC	CASAGQGVHGYTF
TRBV12-3/TRBV12-4	-	TRBJ2-2	-	TGTGCCAGCATCTGGGGGGCGGGCGGGGAGCTGTTTTTT	CASIWGAGGELFF
TRBV6-6	-	TRBJ2-1	TRBD2	TGTGCCAGCAGTTATCTGGCTAGCGGGGCCCGCAATGAGCAGTTCTTC	CASSYLASGARNEQFF
TRBV2	-	TRBJ2-1	-	TGTGCCAGCAGTGCCTCGAGCGGACCCTACAATGAGCAGTTCTTC	CASSASSGPYNEQFF
TRBV20-1	few	TRBJ1-1	TRBD1	TGCAGTGCTAGTGCCGACAGGGAATCTGAAGCTTTCTTT	CSASADRESEAFF